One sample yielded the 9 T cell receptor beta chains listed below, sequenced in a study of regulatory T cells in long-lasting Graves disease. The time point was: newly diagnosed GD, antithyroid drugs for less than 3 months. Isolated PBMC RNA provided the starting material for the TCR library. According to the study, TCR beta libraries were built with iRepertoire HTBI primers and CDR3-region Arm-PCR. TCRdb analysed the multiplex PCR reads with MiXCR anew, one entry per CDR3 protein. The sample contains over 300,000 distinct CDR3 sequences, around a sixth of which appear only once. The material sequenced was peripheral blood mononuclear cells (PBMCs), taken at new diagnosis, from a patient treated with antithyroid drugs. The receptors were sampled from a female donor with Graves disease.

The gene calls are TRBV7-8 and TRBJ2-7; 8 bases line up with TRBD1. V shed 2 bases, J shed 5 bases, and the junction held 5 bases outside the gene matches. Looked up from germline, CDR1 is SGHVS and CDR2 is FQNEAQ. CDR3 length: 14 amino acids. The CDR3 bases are TGTGCCAGCAGCTTACCAGGGACAGGCAACGAGCAGTACTTC. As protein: CASSLPGTGNEQYF. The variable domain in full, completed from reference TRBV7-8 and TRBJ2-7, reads GAGVSQSPRYKVAKRGQDVALRCDPISGHVSLFWYQQALGQGPEFLTYFQNEAQLDKSGLPSDRFFAERPEGSVSTLKIQRTQQEDSAVYLCASSLPGTGNEQYFGPGTRLTVT.

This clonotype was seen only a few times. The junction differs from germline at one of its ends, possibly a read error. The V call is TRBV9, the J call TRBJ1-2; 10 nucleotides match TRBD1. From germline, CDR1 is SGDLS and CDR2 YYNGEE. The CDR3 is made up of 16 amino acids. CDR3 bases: TGTGCCAGCAGCGTACTTAGGACAGGGGGGACCTATGGCTACGCCTTC. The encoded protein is CASSVLRTGGTYGYAF.

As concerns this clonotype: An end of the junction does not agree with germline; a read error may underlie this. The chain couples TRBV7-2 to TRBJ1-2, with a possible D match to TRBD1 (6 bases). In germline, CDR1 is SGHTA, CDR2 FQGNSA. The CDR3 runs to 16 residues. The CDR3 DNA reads TGTGCCTGCAGCTTCCGTAGGGGGGGAGCGGACTATGGCTACACCTTC. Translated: CACSFRRGGADYGYTF. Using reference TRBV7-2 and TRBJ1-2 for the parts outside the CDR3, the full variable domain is GAGVSQSPSNKVTEKGKDVELRCDPISGHTALYWYRQSLGQGLEFLIYFQGNSAPDKSGLPSDRFSAERTGGSVSTLTIQRTQQEDSAVYLCACSFRRGGADYGYTFGSGTRLTVV.

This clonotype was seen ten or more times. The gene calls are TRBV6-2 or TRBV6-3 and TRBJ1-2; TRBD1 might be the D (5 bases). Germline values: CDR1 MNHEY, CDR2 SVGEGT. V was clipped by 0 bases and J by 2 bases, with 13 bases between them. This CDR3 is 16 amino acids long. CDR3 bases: TGTGCCAGCAGTTACTCGTCCCGGACAAGGAACTATGGCTACACCTTC. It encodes CASSYSSRTRNYGYTF.

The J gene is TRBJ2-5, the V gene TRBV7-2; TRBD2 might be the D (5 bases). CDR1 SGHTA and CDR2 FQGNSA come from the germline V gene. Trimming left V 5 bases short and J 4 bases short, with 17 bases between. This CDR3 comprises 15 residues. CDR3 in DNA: TGTGCCAGCAGCCTTACGTGGCTAGCCGGAGAGACCCAGTACTTC. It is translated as CASSLTWLAGETQYF.

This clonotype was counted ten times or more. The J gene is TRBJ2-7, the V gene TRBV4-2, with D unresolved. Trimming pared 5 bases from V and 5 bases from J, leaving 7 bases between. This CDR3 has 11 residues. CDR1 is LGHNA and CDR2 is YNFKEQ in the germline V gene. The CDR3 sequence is CASSGQNEQYF. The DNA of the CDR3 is TGTGCCAGCAGCGGTCAGAACGAGCAGTACTTC.

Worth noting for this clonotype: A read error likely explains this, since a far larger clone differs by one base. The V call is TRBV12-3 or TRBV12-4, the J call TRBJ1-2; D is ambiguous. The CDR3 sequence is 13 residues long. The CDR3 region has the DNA TGTGCCAGCACTCCGACGGTAGGGTTGAGCTACAGCTTC. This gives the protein CASTPTVGLSYSF.

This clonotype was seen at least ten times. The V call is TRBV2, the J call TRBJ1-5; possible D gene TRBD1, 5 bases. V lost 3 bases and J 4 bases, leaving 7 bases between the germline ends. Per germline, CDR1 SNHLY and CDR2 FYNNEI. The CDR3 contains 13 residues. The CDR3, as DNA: TGTGCCAGCAGTGATGAGGGGAATCAGCCCCAGCATTTT. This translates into CASSDEGNQPQHF.

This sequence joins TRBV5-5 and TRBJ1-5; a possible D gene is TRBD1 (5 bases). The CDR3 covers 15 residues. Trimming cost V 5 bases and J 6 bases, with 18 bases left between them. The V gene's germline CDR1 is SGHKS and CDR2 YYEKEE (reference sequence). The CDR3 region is CASSEAMGGRQPQHF. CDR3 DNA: TGTGCCAGCAGTGAAGCGATGGGGGGACGTCAGCCCCAGCATTTT.